This TCR beta chain was documented in a study of CD8+CD57+ T cells in acquired aplastic anemia (dated by TCRdb to 2017 to 2018). Background for the entire study: A mean of approximately 3 ug of DNA, ranging from roughly 0.2 to 27.4 ug, was extracted from sorted CD4+ and CD8+ cells. CD8+CD57+ expansion was defined as a frequency above the mean frequency observed in healthy subjects. General study outcomes and caveats: Twenty-nine CD8+ CDR3 sequences were shared between patients and controls but appeared highly expressed in patients and within their immunodominant clones. Between patients and healthy controls, no significant difference in CD8+ Simpson's diversity was found (P=0.060).

Patients chosen for sequencing had shown expansion of CD8+CD57+ cells by flow cytometry. All patients had severe acquired aplastic anemia diagnosed by International Study of Aplastic Anemia and Agranulocytosis and Camitta criteria. At the time blood was sampled, none of the patients had received any therapy. In the study, sorted CD4+ and CD8+ blood T cells from patients with severe aplastic anemia and from healthy subjects underwent deep sequencing of TCR repertoires. Patients were enrolled under clinicaltrials.gov protocols 00001620, 01623167, 00001397, 00071045, 00081523 and 00961064 in the USA. Ficoll-Paque density gradient centrifugation was used to isolate peripheral blood mononuclear cells. Before DNA extraction, CD4+ and CD8+ T cells were sorted with FACS or magnetic beads. Taken from cysteine to phenylalanine, the CDR3 has 12 residues. Only the CDR3 part of the read is kept: 36 bases, read in frame from the first base. V lost 8 bases and J lost 15 bases; the stretch between them is 20 bases long. From a lookup of the germline V gene (reference sequence), CDR1 and CDR2 are SEHNR and FQNEAQ.

On this clonotype: The antigen it recognizes is unknown. Base qualities are not provided; no much larger clone lies one nucleotide away.

TCR beta VDJ combination and CDR3 sequence profiling used genomic DNA as the template. An Illumina HiSeq 2000 was the platform used for TCR repertoire sequencing. Under the source paper's analysis protocol: Repertoire assessment relied on Simpson's diversity index, CDR3 size and DJ length profiles, and TRBV/TRBJ rearrangement plots. The most abundant DNA sequence in the deep sequencing data was taken as the immunodominant clone. CDR3 amino acid sequences were checked for sharing between subjects and were compared against published repertoires and the VDJdb database. TCRdb applied fastp at Q25 and MiXCR to the public reads, then kept only in-frame beta chains. Every entry covers one CDR3 protein and lists the most common genes and DNA from its rows. TCRdb assigned the V and J calls; the authors' analysis was not used. This sample holds fewer than 300,000 distinct CDR3 sequences; 82% were observed only once. The ten largest clones capture 40% to 50% of the sample.

In this chain, TRBV7-9 is recombined with TRBJ2-4; TRBD2 might be the D gene, on 5 matching bases. Input material: sorted CD4+, CD8+, or CD8+CD57+ T cells (not recorded which) from PBMCs. This clonotype was sampled from a human donor with aplastic anemia. The CDR3 protein is CASGGAGSMRYF. The nucleotides are TGTGCCAGCGGCGGAGCTGGGAGCATGAGGTACTTC.